The 24 T cell receptor beta chains given below trace back to one sample, sequenced in a study of Ad26.COV2.S vaccination and SARS-CoV-2 variants (dated by TCRdb to the early 2020s). The library came from the immunoSEQ multiplex PCR assay. The table was pulled from immuneACCESS by TCRdb, which kept in-frame rearrangements only. Such tables lose some clones; where checked, under half of the loss comes from unresolved V genes, and the rest has no known cause. Here the sample has hundreds of thousands of clones; roughly nine tenths occur a single time. The ten largest clones add up to approximately 1.5% of the sample. Per the publication, the treatment or condition label means: about 20 received Ad26.COV2.S at low or high dose, single or two shots; roughly 5 received placebo; per-sample allocation not given. For vaccine and placebo recipients, the sequenced repertoires came from samples collected on day 63 after the first injection.

The specimen was peripheral blood, collected in a trial of Ad26.COV2.S vaccine versus placebo. Receptors originate from a person between 18 and 65 years old who received the Ad26.COV2.S COVID-19 vaccine or a placebo.

The chain uses TRBV10-3 and TRBJ1-4; no firm D call. This CDR3 has 12 amino acids. Trimming cost V 4 bases and J 3 bases, with 3 bases left between them. Germline CDR1 reads ENHRY; CDR2 reads SYGVKD. The CDR3 loop reads CAISAANEKLFF. The CDR3, as DNA: TGTGCCATCAGTGCGGCTAATGAAAAACTGTTTTTT.

This chain uses TRBV9 with TRBJ1-2; maybe TRBD1 (6 bases). This CDR3 is built from 15 residues. Germline values: CDR1 SGDLS, CDR2 YYNGEE. Deletions cut 0 bases from V and 2 bases from J, with 11 bases between. This CDR3 reads CASSVAFGQNYGYTF. CDR3 bases: TGTGCCAGCAGCGTAGCCTTCGGACAGAACTATGGCTACACCTTC.

For this clone: Other DNA sequences within the sample encode an identical CDR3. The chain couples TRBV7-2 to TRBJ2-7; weak D call: TRBD2 (6 bases). The CDR3 loop spans 13 amino acids. From germline, CDR1 is SGHTA and CDR2 FQGNSA. The V end was cut by 1 base, the J end by 3 bases, with 7 bases between. CDR3 DNA sequence: TGTGCCAGCAGCTTAGGGGGAGGCTACGAGCAGTACTTC. As protein: CASSLGGGYEQYF.

On this clone: Other DNA sequences in the sample encode the same CDR3. The chain joins TRBV7-3 to TRBJ2-1; D is ambiguous. Germline V gene lookup returns CDR1 SGHTA and CDR2 FQGTGA. V gave up 5 bases and J gave up 6 bases, with 8 bases separating them. The CDR3 spans 12 residues. The CDR3 sequence is CASSRPGNEQFF. Here the CDR3 DNA reads TGTGCCAGCAGCCGCCCCGGCAATGAGCAGTTCTTC. The complete variable domain, with remaining parts taken from reference TRBV7-3 and TRBJ2-1, reads GAGVSQTPSNKVTEKGKYVELRCDPISGHTALYWYRQSLGQGPEFLIYFQGTGAADDSGLPNDRFFAVRPEGSVSTLKIQRTERGDSAVYLCASSRPGNEQFFGPGTRLTVL.

This chain joins TRBV7-9 and TRBJ2-7; a possible D gene is TRBD1 (5 bases). The CDR3 extends over 16 amino acids. The V gene lost 0 bases and the J gene lost 0 bases, with 12 bases spanning the gap. Germline V gene lookup returns CDR1 SEHNR and CDR2 FQNEAQ (reference sequence). CDR3: CASSLAPGIGSYEQYF. The DNA of the CDR3 is TGTGCCAGCAGCTTAGCGCCAGGGATAGGCTCCTACGAGCAGTACTTC.

The CDR3 protein is CASSYQDGTDQPQHF. Here the CDR3 DNA reads TGTGCCAGCAGTTACCAGGACGGAACGGATCAGCCCCAGCATTTT. The chain joins TRBV6-2 or TRBV6-3 to TRBJ1-5; D is undetermined. The CDR3 is 15 amino acids. V was cut by 2 bases and J by 5 bases, with 13 bases left in between. Per the germline V gene, CDR1 is MNHEY and CDR2 is SVGEGT.

The chain has TRBV5-8 and TRBJ1-5, with D uncertain. This CDR3 region has 15 residues. Germline loops: CDR1 SGHTS, CDR2 YDEGEE. Trimming left V 4 bases short and J 0 bases short, with 11 bases between. As DNA, the CDR3 is TGTGCCAGCAGCCTAACCGGGATTAGCAATCAGCCCCAGCATTTT. Translating it yields CASSLTGISNQPQHF. Full variable domain (rest looked up from reference TRBV5-8 and TRBJ1-5): EAGVTQSPTHLIKTRGQQATLRCSPISGHTSVYWYQQALGLGLQFLLWYDEGEERNRGNFPPRFSGRQFPNYSSELNVNALELEDSALYLCASSLTGISNQPQHFGDGTRLSIL.

This clone was seen only a few times. V gene TRBV2 combines with J gene TRBJ2-7, with TRBD1 matching over 7 bases. This CDR3 has 13 residues. The V segment lost 7 bases and the J segment 2 bases; nucleotides outside the gene matches: 5. The V gene's germline CDR1 is SNHLY and CDR2 FYNNEI. The CDR3 spells CASKGTAPYEQYF. In nucleotides, the CDR3 is TGTGCCAGCAAAGGGACAGCTCCCTACGAGCAGTACTTC.

V usage is TRBV9 and J usage is TRBJ1-2; 7 positions match TRBD1. J was trimmed by 2 bases and V by 3 bases; bases with no gene match: 7. This CDR3 contains 15 residues. Germline CDR1 is SGDLS and CDR2 is YYNGEE. The CDR3 is CASSGARGANYGYTF. The DNA for the CDR3 is TGTGCCAGCAGCGGTGCCAGGGGGGCAAACTATGGCTACACCTTC. Looking up the rest from reference TRBV9 and TRBJ1-2 gives the full variable domain: DSGVTQTPKHLITATGQRVTLRCSPRSGDLSVYWYQQSLDQGLQFLIQYYNGEERAKGNILERFSAQQFPDLHSELNLSSLELGDSALYFCASSGARGANYGYTFGSGTRLTVV.

Concerning this clone itself: One end of the junction fails to match germline, which may point to a read error. The chain is built from TRBV7-7 and TRBJ2-1, with a possible D match to TRBD1 (6 bases). Germline assignment: CDR1 SSHAT and CDR2 FNYEAQ (reference sequence). This CDR3 region has 13 residues. The CDR3 nucleotides read TGTGCTAGCAGCCCCGGACAGAACAATGAGCAGTTCTTC. Protein: CASSPGQNNEQFF.

A note on this clone: Other DNA sequences in this specimen translate into the identical CDR3. V and J are TRBV7-9 and TRBJ2-5; 11 bases map to TRBD1. Trimming cost V 3 bases and J 5 bases; bases outside gene matches: 5. The CDR3 sequence is 15 residues long. Germline CDR1 is SEHNR and CDR2 is FQNEAQ (reference sequence). CDR3 DNA: TGTGCCAGCAGCTTCGGACAGGGGGCAGGTGAGACCCAGTACTTC. Translated, it gives CASSFGQGAGETQYF.

The chain joins TRBV27 to TRBJ1-3; the match to TRBD1 covers 7 bases. This CDR3 is 16 amino acids long. Trimming took 6 bases from V and 4 from J; bases not matched to a gene: 12. Germline V gene lookup returns CDR1 MNHEY and CDR2 SMNVEV (reference sequence). The CDR3 DNA reads as TGTGCCAGCAGCAGATTAGAGGAGGGGGCCGGAAACACCATATATTTT. Amino acid sequence: CASSRLEEGAGNTIYF.

J is TRBJ2-1 and V is TRBV5-1; 12 bases map to TRBD2. J lost 9 bases, V lost 4 bases, and 11 bases had no gene match. There are 16 residues in the CDR3. Germline V gene lookup returns CDR1 SGHRS and CDR2 YFSETQ. The CDR3 DNA sequence: TGCGCCAGCAGCCATCCTTGGCTAGCGGGAGGGAGTGAGCAGTTCTTC. Amino acid sequence: CASSHPWLAGGSEQFF.

The CDR3 reads CASQDVGNTEAFF. CDR3 bases: TGTGCCAGCCAGGATGTGGGTAACACTGAAGCTTTCTTT. The V call is TRBV2, the J call TRBJ1-1; D uncertain. With 8 bases removed from V and 2 bases from J, the gap between germline ends came to 12 bases. Germline loops: CDR1 SNHLY, CDR2 FYNNEI. The CDR3 sequence is 13 residues long. Combining the CDR3 with reference TRBV2 and TRBJ1-1 gives the whole variable domain EPEVTQTPSHQVTQMGQEVILRCVPISNHLYFYWYRQILGQKVEFLVSFYNNEISEKSEIFDDQFSVERPDGSNFTLKIRSTKLEDSAMYFCASQDVGNTEAFFGQGTRLTVV.

The V call is TRBV19, the J call TRBJ2-1; 7 bases are a match to TRBD1. This CDR3 has 14 amino acids. V gave up 10 bases and J gave up 9 bases; unmatched junction bases: 15. Germline CDR1 LNHDA, CDR2 SQIVND (reference sequence). Here the CDR3 reads CATRRTGTEGEQFF. CDR3 nucleotides: TGTGCCACCCGAAGAACCGGGACAGAGGGTGAGCAGTTCTTC.

A single count supports this clone. The chain couples TRBV13 to TRBJ2-5; 12 positions match TRBD2. The V gene end was trimmed by 6 bases and the J gene end by 4 bases; junction bases not matched to a gene: 9. Germline V gene lookup returns CDR1 PRHDT and CDR2 FYEKMQ (reference sequence). The CDR3 has 16 residues. The CDR3 sequence: CASSLLAGGMRETQYF. Written as DNA, the CDR3 is TGTGCCAGCAGTCTTCTAGCGGGGGGGATGCGAGAGACCCAGTACTTC.

The chain links TRBV5-1 to TRBJ2-3, with D tentatively TRBD1 (6 bases). In germline, CDR1 is SGHRS, CDR2 YFSETQ. Trimming shortened V by 7 bases and J by 0 bases, and 18 bases separated the two germline ends. CDR3 length: 16 residues. CDR3 sequence: CASSYRVQPSTDTQYF. CDR3 sequence (DNA): TGCGCCAGCTCTTACAGGGTCCAACCTAGCACAGATACGCAGTATTTT. Full variable domain (outside the CDR3, taken from reference TRBV5-1 and TRBJ2-3): KAGVTQTPRYLIKTRGQQVTLSCSPISGHRSVSWYQQTPGQGLQFLFEYFSETQRNKGNFPGRFSGRQFSNSRSEMNVSTLELGDSALYLCASSYRVQPSTDTQYFGPGTRLTVL.

V gene TRBV7-7 combines with J gene TRBJ2-5, with 10 positions matching TRBD2. CDR1 and CDR2 (germline): SSHAT, FNYEAQ (reference sequence). The V segment lost 5 bases and the J segment 0 bases; nucleotides outside the gene matches: 12. The length of the CDR3 is 18 residues. CDR3 region: CASSMGTSGVEYQETQYF. In nucleotides, the CDR3 is TGTGCCAGCAGCATGGGAACTAGCGGGGTGGAGTACCAAGAGACCCAGTACTTC.

The genes are TRBV1 and TRBJ1-3; the table calls TRBD1, which could not be checked here. TRBV1 is shown as a pseudogene. The CDR3 is made up of 14 amino acids. CDR3 amino acids: CTSGRTGIGNTIYF. The CDR3 DNA follows: TGCACCAGCGGCCGGACAGGGATAGGAAACACCATATATTTT.

This clone came up many times. CDR3 DNA sequence: TGTGCCAGCAGGACGTATAGTGAGCAGTTCTTC. Protein: CASRTYSEQFF. V gene TRBV2 combines with J gene TRBJ2-1; D remains ambiguous. The germline V gene has CDR1 SNHLY and CDR2 FYNNEI. This CDR3 has 11 amino acids. The V and J ends lost 6 bases and 9 bases respectively, with 9 bases between them.

The chain links TRBV6-5 to TRBJ2-7, with TRBD2 matching over 9 bases. V was clipped by 9 bases and J by 6 bases; unmatched bases: 12. Germline V gene data show CDR1 as MNHEY and CDR2 as SVGAGI. This CDR3 contains 14 residues. This CDR3 is CASDLISGSLEQYF. CDR3 DNA: TGTGCCAGTGATCTTATTAGCGGGAGTCTCGAGCAGTACTTC.

The rearrangement uses TRBV9 and TRBJ2-1; TRBD2 is a possible D gene (5 bases). Trimming cost V 0 bases and J 7 bases, with 17 bases left between them. CDR1 and CDR2 (germline): SGDLS, YYNGEE. The CDR3 has 16 amino acids. The CDR3 is CASSVERQSVANEQFF. CDR3 nucleotide sequence: TGTGCCAGCAGCGTAGAGCGGCAGAGCGTCGCGAATGAGCAGTTCTTC. The complete variable domain, with remaining parts taken from reference TRBV9 and TRBJ2-1, reads DSGVTQTPKHLITATGQRVTLRCSPRSGDLSVYWYQQSLDQGLQFLIQYYNGEERAKGNILERFSAQQFPDLHSELNLSSLELGDSALYFCASSVERQSVANEQFFGPGTRLTVL.

In this sample, this clone turned up once. Other DNA sequences within the sample encode an identical CDR3. Here the CDR3 DNA reads TGTGCCAGCAGTTATGGGCAGGGAGCCTACGAGCAGTACTTC. Its translation: CASSYGQGAYEQYF. The chain employs TRBV6-5 and TRBJ2-7; D tentatively fits TRBD1 or TRBD2 (5 bases each). The V end lost 3 bases, the J end lost 2 bases, and 11 bases lay between the germline ends. The CDR3 consists of 14 residues. Germline CDR1 reads MNHEY; CDR2 reads SVGAGI.

A single count supports this clone. Other nucleotide sequences from this sample produce the same CDR3. V gene TRBV5-1 combines with J gene TRBJ2-5; D gene unclear. The germline CDR1 and CDR2 sequences are SGHRS and YFSETQ. The CDR3 contains 13 residues. V shed 2 bases and J shed 1 base, with 6 bases lying between them. The CDR3 coding sequence is TGCGCCAGCAGCTTTACCTCCCAAGAGACCCAGTACTTC. It encodes CASSFTSQETQYF. The full variable domain, its missing parts supplied by reference TRBV5-1 and TRBJ2-5, is KAGVTQTPRYLIKTRGQQVTLSCSPISGHRSVSWYQQTPGQGLQFLFEYFSETQRNKGNFPGRFSGRQFSNSRSEMNVSTLELGDSALYLCASSFTSQETQYFGPGTRLLVL.